Below are 25 T cell receptor beta chains sequenced from a single sample in a study of OX40 agonist ivuxolimab in advanced cancers. TCRdb's copy holds only in-frame clones and misses some; the assay was immunoSEQ multiplex PCR. The sample yields 55,000 to 75,000 clones, 80% seen once. The source was CD4+ or CD8+ T cells sorted from blood, collected in a trial of the OX40 agonist ivuxolimab. Every receptor here comes from an adult with an advanced solid tumor such as melanoma, head and neck, liver or kidney cancer.

J is TRBJ2-5 and V is TRBV19, with no clear D. With 1 base removed from V and 6 bases from J, the gap between germline ends came to 9 bases. Germline lookup yields CDR1 LNHDA and CDR2 SQIVND (reference sequence). The CDR3 totals 13 residues. The CDR3 DNA sequence: TGTGCCAGTAGTATAGTGTGGAGTAAGACCCAGTACTTC. Translating it yields CASSIVWSKTQYF.

This clone was seen a single time. The same CDR3 is also encoded by other DNA sequences in this sample. The chain carries TRBV18 and TRBJ2-6; D is undetermined. Germline lookup yields CDR1 KGHSH and CDR2 LQKENI. V dropped 4 bases and J dropped 0 bases, with 4 bases sitting between them. CDR3 length: 14 residues. CDR3 DNA sequence: TGTGCCAGCTCACTTTCCTCTGGGGCCAACGTCCTGACTTTC. Its translation is CASSLSSGANVLTF.

In the case of this clone: Lacking the conserved final phenylalanine or tryptophan, this CDR3 likely reflects a read error. The V call is TRBV19, the J call TRBJ2-7, with D hard to call. Per germline, CDR1 LNHDA and CDR2 SQIVND (reference sequence). The germline V and J ends were trimmed by 4 bases and 6 bases, with 13 bases remaining between them. This CDR3 has 13 amino acids. CDR3 region: CASSNPGPGEQYL. Here the CDR3 DNA reads TGTGCCAGTAGTAATCCTGGCCCCGGCGAGCAGTACCTC.

The chain has TRBV2 and TRBJ2-7; D possibly corresponds to TRBD1 (5 bases). In germline, CDR1 is SNHLY, CDR2 FYNNEI. The CDR3 covers 13 residues. Trimming shortened V by 6 bases and J by 0 bases, and 9 bases separated the two germline ends. Here the CDR3 reads CASRTDGSYEQYV. The CDR3 DNA reads TGTGCCAGCAGGACAGACGGCTCCTACGAGCAGTACGTC.

This clone was detected only a few times. The CDR3 loop is CASTPSGSPSYEQYF. In nucleotides, the CDR3 is TGTGCCAGCACCCCTAGCGGGAGCCCCTCCTACGAGCAGTACTTC. The chain employs TRBV9 and TRBJ2-7, with 10 nucleotides matching TRBD2. The germline CDR1 and CDR2 sequences are SGDLS and YYNGEE. J was trimmed by 0 bases and V by 6 bases; bases with no gene match: 6. This CDR3 region has 15 residues.

The V and J genes are TRBV23-1 and TRBJ1-1; D is possibly TRBD1 (5 bases). TRBV23-1 is an ORF, with its function uncertain. V was clipped by 8 bases and J by 1 base, with 17 bases between them. CDR3 length equals 15 residues. The CDR3 region is CASGRGSWANTEAFF. The CDR3 coding sequence is TGCGCCAGCGGGAGGGGAAGTTGGGCGAACACTGAAGCTTTCTTT.

The gene calls are TRBV5-1 and TRBJ1-2, with D uncertain. The CDR3 is made up of 13 amino acids. Germline CDR1 SGHRS, CDR2 YFSETQ. The V gene lost 0 bases and the J gene lost 8 bases, with 11 bases spanning the gap. The CDR3 spells CASSLVVERGYTF. As DNA, the CDR3 is TGCGCCAGCAGCTTGGTTGTGGAGCGAGGCTACACCTTC.

This clone is deemed medium-sized. The chain uses TRBV2 and TRBJ2-7; D gene ambiguous. The CDR3 is 14 residues long. The V gene's germline CDR1 is SNHLY and CDR2 FYNNEI. V was shortened by 0 bases and J by 3 bases, with 9 bases between the two germline ends. CDR3: CASSEARQFYEQYV. The CDR3 DNA is TGTGCCAGCAGTGAAGCGCGGCAGTTCTACGAGCAGTACGTC.

As to this clone: Other DNA sequences within the sample encode an identical CDR3. The chain recombines TRBV7-9 with TRBJ1-2, with TRBD1 as a possible D gene (6 bases). The CDR3 has 13 residues. The germline V and J ends were trimmed by 6 bases and 5 bases, with 13 bases remaining between them. Germline V lookup: CDR1 SEHNR, CDR2 FQNEAQ (reference sequence). CDR3 protein: CASSSQGRYGYTF. For the CDR3, the DNA is TGTGCCAGCAGTAGCCAGGGGAGGTATGGCTACACCTTC.

This chain connects TRBV27 to TRBJ1-1, with a weak D call TRBD1 (5 bases). The V gene's germline CDR1 is MNHEY and CDR2 SMNVEV (reference sequence). The CDR3 extends over 14 amino acids. Trimming left V 8 bases short and J 7 bases short, with 20 bases between. CDR3 in amino acids: CASGLGGSDIEAFF. CDR3 coding DNA: TGTGCCAGCGGGCTTGGGGGGTCCGATATTGAAGCTTTCTTT.

The rearrangement links TRBV10-3 to TRBJ2-2; D is perhaps TRBD1 (5 bases). The V end lost 0 bases, the J end lost 14 bases, and 10 bases lay between the germline ends. Looked up from germline, CDR1 is ENHRY and CDR2 is SYGVKD. This CDR3 spans 12 amino acids. CDR3 residues: CAISESRQGLFF. The CDR3 bases are TGTGCCATCAGTGAGTCGAGGCAGGGCCTGTTTTTT.

The chain links TRBV7-9 to TRBJ2-7; D not resolved. The germline V and J ends were trimmed by 5 bases and 4 bases, with 6 bases remaining between them. The CDR3 runs to 11 residues. Per germline, CDR1 SEHNR and CDR2 FQNEAQ (reference sequence). The CDR3 nucleotides read TGTGCCAGCAGCCCTCAATACGAGCAGTACTTC. Amino acid sequence: CASSPQYEQYF.

The chain employs TRBV4-1 and TRBJ2-2, with 10 bases fitting TRBD1. This CDR3 is built from 15 residues. J lost 6 bases, V lost 1 base, and 2 bases had no gene match. Germline V CDR1 and CDR2: MGHRA, YSYEKL. This CDR3 reads CASSQGGQGSGELFF. Written as DNA, the CDR3 is TGCGCCAGCAGCCAAGGGGGACAGGGGTCCGGGGAGCTGTTTTTT.

The CDR3 here is CASSLSVGGLYGYTF. The CDR3 bases are TGTGCCAGCAGCTTGAGTGTTGGCGGGCTCTATGGCTACACCTTC. V is TRBV5-6 and J is TRBJ1-2; no clear D gene. This CDR3 is 15 amino acids long. The germline V gene has CDR1 SGHDT and CDR2 YYEEEE. V was cut by 1 base and J by 4 bases, with 14 bases left in between.

This clone was counted a few times. Here the CDR3 DNA reads TGCGCCAGCAGCCTCACAGGGTTAGGCCAAGAGACCCAGTACTTC. It yields the protein CASSLTGLGQETQYF. The chain is built from TRBV4-1 and TRBJ2-5, with D tentatively TRBD1 (6 bases). This CDR3 region has 15 residues. Trimming took off 4 bases at V and 1 base at J, with 13 bases between the two ends. In germline, CDR1 is MGHRA, CDR2 YSYEKL.

V gene TRBV2 combines with J gene TRBJ2-1, with 9 bases lining up with TRBD2. Trimming cost V 6 bases and J 3 bases; bases outside gene matches: 12. From germline, CDR1 is SNHLY and CDR2 FYNNEI. The CDR3 loop spans 17 amino acids. Here the CDR3 reads CASRTPPAGGRYNEQFF. CDR3 DNA sequence: TGTGCCAGCAGGACCCCTCCAGCGGGAGGCCGCTACAATGAGCAGTTCTTC.

The gene calls are TRBV7-2 and TRBJ1-1; the match to TRBD1 covers 9 bases. This CDR3 spans 15 amino acids. The V gene end was trimmed by 0 bases and the J gene end by 6 bases; junction bases not matched to a gene: 5. The germline gives CDR1 SGHTA, CDR2 FQGNSA. The CDR3 protein is CASSLARDRVAEAFF. The DNA of the CDR3 is TGTGCCAGCAGCTTAGCGAGGGACAGGGTTGCTGAAGCTTTCTTT. The full variable domain, rest sourced from reference TRBV7-2 and TRBJ1-1, is GAGVSQSPSNKVTEKGKDVELRCDPISGHTALYWYRQSLGQGLEFLIYFQGNSAPDKSGLPSDRFSAERTGGSVSTLTIQRTQQEDSAVYLCASSLARDRVAEAFFGQGTRLTVV.

This chain joins TRBV19 and TRBJ2-3, with TRBD2 identical over 11 bases. Germline-derived CDR1 and CDR2 are LNHDA and SQIVND (reference sequence). The J segment lost 3 bases and the V segment lost 3 bases, leaving 11 bases of the junction unmatched. This CDR3 contains 18 residues. The DNA for the CDR3 is TGTGCCAGTAGTATTGGGGTAGCGGGGGGGCGGAAGACAGATACGCAGTATTTT. Its translation: CASSIGVAGGRKTDTQYF.

The V gene is TRBV20-1, the J gene TRBJ2-5, with D perhaps matching TRBD2 (6 bases). Germline V gene sequence: CDR1 DFQATT, CDR2 SNEGSKA (reference sequence). Trimming stripped 3 bases from V and 4 bases from J, with 6 bases between. This CDR3 is built from 11 residues. CDR3 bases: TGCAGTGCTAGCGGGAGAGAGACCCAGTACTTC. Translated: CSASGRETQYF.

The chain is built from TRBV27 and TRBJ1-5; D is undetermined. The CDR3 length is 13 residues. Per the germline V gene, CDR1 is MNHEY and CDR2 is SMNVEV (reference sequence). V dropped 6 bases and J dropped 0 bases, with 6 bases sitting between them. This chain's CDR3 is CASSAFSNQPQHF. CDR3 bases: TGTGCCAGCAGCGCTTTTAGCAATCAGCCCCAGCATTTT.

The chain links TRBV7-9 to TRBJ2-2; D unclear. The CDR3 has 11 residues. V gave up 2 bases and J gave up 11 bases, with 6 bases separating them. Germline CDR1 SEHNR, CDR2 FQNEAQ (reference sequence). The CDR3 is CASSLLEELFF. DNA for the CDR3: TGTGCCAGCAGCTTACTCGAAGAGCTGTTTTTT.

The chain has TRBV19 and TRBJ2-3, with TRBD2 identical over 14 bases. The CDR3 consists of 17 residues. Germline lookup yields CDR1 LNHDA and CDR2 SQIVND (reference sequence). With V trimmed by 6 bases and J by 6 bases, 11 bases remained unmatched. The chain's CDR3 is CASSPGLAGGYLDTQYF. Written as DNA, the CDR3 is TGTGCCAGTAGCCCAGGACTAGCGGGGGGCTATCTGGATACGCAGTATTTT.

The rearrangement links TRBV7-9 to TRBJ2-5, with TRBD1 matching 9 bases. Judging by the DNA end, TRBJ2-7 fits better; the J call may be wrong. This CDR3 has 14 amino acids. From germline, CDR1 is SEHNR and CDR2 FQNEAQ (reference sequence). CDR3 nucleotide sequence: TGTGCCAGCAGCCAATCTGGGACAGGGAGCGAGCAGTACTTC. Amino acids: CASSQSGTGSEQYF.

This clone was observed a few times. The chain joins TRBV11-2 to TRBJ2-7, with D maybe TRBD1 (5 bases). V lost 2 bases and J 0 bases, leaving 17 bases between the germline ends. This CDR3 has 17 amino acids. Looked up from germline, CDR1 is SGHAT and CDR2 is FQNNGV. The CDR3 protein is CASSLSVGQGISYEQYV. As DNA, the CDR3 is TGTGCCAGCAGCTTATCGGTCGGGCAGGGTATCTCCTACGAGCAGTACGTC.

This sequence joins TRBV7-9 and TRBJ1-5; 10 bases are a match to TRBD1. The CDR3 sequence is 13 residues long. Germline trimming cut 5 bases from V and 5 bases from J; bases unmatched to any gene: 0. The germline CDR1 and CDR2 sequences are SEHNR and FQNEAQ (reference sequence). CDR3 loop: CASSGTGDQPQHF. DNA of the CDR3: TGTGCCAGCAGCGGGACAGGGGATCAGCCCCAGCATTTT.